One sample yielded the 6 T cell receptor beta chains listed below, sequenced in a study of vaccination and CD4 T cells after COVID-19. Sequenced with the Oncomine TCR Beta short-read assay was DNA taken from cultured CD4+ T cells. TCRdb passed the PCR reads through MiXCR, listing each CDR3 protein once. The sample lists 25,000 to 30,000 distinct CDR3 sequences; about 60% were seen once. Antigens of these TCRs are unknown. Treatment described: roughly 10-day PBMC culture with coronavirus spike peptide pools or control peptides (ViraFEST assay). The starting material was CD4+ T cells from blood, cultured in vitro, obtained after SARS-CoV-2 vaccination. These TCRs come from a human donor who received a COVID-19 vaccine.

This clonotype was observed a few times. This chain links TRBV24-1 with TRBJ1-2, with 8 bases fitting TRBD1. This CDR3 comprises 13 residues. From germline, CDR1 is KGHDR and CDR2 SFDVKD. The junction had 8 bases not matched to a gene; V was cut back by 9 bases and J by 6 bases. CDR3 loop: CATSDRERNGYTF. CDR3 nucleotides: TGTGCCACCTCGGACAGGGAAAGAAATGGCTACACCTTC.

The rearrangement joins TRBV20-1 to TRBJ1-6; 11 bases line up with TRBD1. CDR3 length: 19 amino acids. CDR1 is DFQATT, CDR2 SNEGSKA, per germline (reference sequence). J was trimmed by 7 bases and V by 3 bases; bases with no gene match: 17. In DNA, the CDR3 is TGCAGTGCTAGTCTACCTACTAGGTGGGGACAGGGGGGGAATTCACCCCTCCACTTT. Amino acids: CSASLPTRWGQGGNSPLHF.

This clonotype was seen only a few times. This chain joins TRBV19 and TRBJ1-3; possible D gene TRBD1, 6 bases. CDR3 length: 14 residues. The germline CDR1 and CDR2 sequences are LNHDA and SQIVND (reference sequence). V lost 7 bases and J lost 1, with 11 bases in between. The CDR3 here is CASKMTGSGNTIYF. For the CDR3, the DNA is TGTGCCAGTAAAATGACAGGTTCTGGAAACACCATATATTTT.

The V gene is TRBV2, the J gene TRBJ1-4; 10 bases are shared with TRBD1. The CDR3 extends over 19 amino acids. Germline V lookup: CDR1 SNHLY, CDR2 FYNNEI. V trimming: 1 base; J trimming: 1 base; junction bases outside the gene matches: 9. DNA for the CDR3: TGTGCCAGCAGTGAAGAACGGACAGGGGGATTCGGAACTAATGAAAAACTGTTTTTT. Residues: CASSEERTGGFGTNEKLFF.

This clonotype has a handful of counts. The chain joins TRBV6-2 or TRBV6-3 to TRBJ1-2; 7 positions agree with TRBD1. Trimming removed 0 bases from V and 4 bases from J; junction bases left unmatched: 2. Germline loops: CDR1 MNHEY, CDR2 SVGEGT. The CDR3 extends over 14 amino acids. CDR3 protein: CASSYSTGTYGYTF. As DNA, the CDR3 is TGTGCCAGCAGTTACTCGACAGGGACCTATGGCTACACCTTC.

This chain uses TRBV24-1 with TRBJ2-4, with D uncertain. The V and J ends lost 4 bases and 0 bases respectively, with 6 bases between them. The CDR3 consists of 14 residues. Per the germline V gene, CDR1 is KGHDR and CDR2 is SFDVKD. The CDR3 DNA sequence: TGTGCCACCAGTGAAGCAGGAGCCAAAAACATTCAGTACTTC. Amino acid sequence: CATSEAGAKNIQYF.